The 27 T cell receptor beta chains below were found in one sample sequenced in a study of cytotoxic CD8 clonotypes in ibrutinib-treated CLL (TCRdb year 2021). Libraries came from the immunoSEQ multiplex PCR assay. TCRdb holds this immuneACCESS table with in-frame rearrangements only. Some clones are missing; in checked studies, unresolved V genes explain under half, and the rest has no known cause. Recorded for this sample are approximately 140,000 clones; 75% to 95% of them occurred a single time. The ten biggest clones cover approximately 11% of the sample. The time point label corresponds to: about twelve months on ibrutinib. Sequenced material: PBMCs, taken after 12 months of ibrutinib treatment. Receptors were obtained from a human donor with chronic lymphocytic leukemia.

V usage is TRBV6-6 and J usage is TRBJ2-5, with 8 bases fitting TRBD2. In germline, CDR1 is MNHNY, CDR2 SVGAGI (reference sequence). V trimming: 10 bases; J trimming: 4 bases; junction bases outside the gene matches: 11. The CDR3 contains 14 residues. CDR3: CAITPGGRGETQYF. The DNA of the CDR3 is TGTGCCATCACTCCGGGGGGGCGAGGAGAGACCCAGTACTTC.

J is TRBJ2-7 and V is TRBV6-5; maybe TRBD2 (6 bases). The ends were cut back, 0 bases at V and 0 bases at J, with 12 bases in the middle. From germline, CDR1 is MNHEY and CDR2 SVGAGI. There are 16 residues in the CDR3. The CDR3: CASSYSNLRGSYEQYF. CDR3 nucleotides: TGTGCCAGCAGTTACTCGAACTTGCGGGGCTCCTACGAGCAGTACTTC.

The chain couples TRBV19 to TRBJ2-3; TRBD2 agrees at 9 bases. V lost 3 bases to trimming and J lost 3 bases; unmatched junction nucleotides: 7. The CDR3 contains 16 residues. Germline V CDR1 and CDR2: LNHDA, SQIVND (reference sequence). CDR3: CASSINPSGNTDTQYF. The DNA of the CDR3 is TGTGCCAGTAGTATCAATCCTAGCGGGAATACAGATACGCAGTATTTT.

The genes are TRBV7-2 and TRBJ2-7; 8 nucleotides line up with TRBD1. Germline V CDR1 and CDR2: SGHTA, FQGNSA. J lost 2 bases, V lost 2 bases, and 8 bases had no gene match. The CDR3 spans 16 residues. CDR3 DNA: TGTGCCAGCAGCTTATATGGCCAGGGGGCCCCCTACGAGCAGTACTTC. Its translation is CASSLYGQGAPYEQYF.

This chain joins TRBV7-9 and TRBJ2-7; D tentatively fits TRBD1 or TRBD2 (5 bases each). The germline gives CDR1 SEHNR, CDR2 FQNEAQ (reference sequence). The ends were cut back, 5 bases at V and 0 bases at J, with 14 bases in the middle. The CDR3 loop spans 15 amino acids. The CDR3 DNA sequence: TGTGCCAGCAGCCCCAGCCGGGACGCCTCCTACGAGCAGTACTTC. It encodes CASSPSRDASYEQYF.

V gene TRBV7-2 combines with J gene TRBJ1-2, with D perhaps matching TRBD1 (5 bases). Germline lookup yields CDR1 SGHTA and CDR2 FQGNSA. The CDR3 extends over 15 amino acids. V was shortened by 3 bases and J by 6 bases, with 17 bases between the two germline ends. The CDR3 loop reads CASSFYLGGFDGYTF. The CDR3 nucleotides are TGTGCCAGCAGCTTTTATTTGGGGGGGTTCGATGGCTACACCTTC.

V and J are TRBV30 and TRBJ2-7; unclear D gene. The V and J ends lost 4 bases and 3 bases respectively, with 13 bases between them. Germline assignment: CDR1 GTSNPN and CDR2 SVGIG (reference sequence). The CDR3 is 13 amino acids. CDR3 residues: CAWTNGAGYEQYF. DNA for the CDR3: TGTGCCTGGACTAATGGCGCAGGCTACGAGCAGTACTTC.

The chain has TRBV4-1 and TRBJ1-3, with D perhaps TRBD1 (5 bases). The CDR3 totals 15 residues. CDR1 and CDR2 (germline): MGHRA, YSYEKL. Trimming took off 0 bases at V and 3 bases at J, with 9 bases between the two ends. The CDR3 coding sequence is TGCGCCAGCAGCCAAGAGGGGGTCAATGGAAACACCATATATTTT. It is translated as CASSQEGVNGNTIYF.

CDR3 loop: CASSIKRELEQYF. The DNA for the CDR3 is TGTGCCAGTAGTATCAAGCGGGAGCTCGAGCAGTACTTC. The V call is TRBV19, the J call TRBJ2-7; 8 bases align to TRBD2. Unmatched junction bases numbered 4, after V lost 3 bases and J lost 6 bases. The CDR3 runs to 13 residues. Germline loops: CDR1 LNHDA, CDR2 SQIVND (reference sequence).

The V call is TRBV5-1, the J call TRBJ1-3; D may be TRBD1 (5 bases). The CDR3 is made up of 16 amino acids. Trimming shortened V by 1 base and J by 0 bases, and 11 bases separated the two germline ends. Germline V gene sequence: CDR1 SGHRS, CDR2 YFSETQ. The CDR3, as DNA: TGCGCCAGCAGCTTGACAGGCACACTCTCTGGAAACACCATATATTTT. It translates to CASSLTGTLSGNTIYF.

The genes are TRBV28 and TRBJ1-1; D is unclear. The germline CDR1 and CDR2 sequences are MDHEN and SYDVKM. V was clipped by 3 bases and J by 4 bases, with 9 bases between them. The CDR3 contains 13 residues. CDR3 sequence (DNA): TGTGCCAGCAGTTTGCACGGGCTCACTGAAGCTTTCTTT. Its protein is CASSLHGLTEAFF.

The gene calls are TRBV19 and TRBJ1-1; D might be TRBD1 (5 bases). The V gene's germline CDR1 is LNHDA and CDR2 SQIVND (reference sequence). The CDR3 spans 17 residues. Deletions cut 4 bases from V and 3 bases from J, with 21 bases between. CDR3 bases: TGTGCCAGTAGTAGGGCCGGGTCCAGGGCCCCGGACACTGAAGCTTTCTTT. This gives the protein CASSRAGSRAPDTEAFF.

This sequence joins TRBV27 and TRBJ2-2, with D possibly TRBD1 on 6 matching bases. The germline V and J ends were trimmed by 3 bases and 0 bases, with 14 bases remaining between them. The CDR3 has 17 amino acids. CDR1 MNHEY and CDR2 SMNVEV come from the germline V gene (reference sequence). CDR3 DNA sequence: TGTGCCAGCAGTTTGGAGAAAAACAGGGCGAACACCGGGGAGCTGTTTTTT. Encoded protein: CASSLEKNRANTGELFF.

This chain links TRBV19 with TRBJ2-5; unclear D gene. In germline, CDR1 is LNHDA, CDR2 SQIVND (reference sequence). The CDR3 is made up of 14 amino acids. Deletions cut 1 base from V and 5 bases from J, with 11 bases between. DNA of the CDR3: TGTGCCAGTAGTATAGGGCCTCGGCGGGAGACCCAGTACTTC. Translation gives CASSIGPRRETQYF.

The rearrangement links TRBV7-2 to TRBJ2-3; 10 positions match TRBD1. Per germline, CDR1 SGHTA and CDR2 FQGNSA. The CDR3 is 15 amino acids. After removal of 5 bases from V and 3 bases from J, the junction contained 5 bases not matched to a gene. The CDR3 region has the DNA TGTGCCAGCAGCCCACGACAGGGGGCAACAGATACGCAGTATTTT. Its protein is CASSPRQGATDTQYF.

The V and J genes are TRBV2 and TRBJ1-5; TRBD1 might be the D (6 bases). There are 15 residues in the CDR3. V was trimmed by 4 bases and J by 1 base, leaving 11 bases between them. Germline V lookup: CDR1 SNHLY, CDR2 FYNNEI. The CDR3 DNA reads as TGTGCCAGCAGTGGGGGGCAAACGAGCAATCAGCCCCAGCATTTT. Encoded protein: CASSGGQTSNQPQHF.

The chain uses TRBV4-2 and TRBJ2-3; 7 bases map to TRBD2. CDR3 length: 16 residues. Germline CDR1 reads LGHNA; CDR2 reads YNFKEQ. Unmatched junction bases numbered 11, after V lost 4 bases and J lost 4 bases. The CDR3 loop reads CASSRMGSGKSDTQYF. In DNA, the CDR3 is TGTGCCAGCAGCCGCATGGGCAGCGGGAAGTCAGATACGCAGTATTTT.

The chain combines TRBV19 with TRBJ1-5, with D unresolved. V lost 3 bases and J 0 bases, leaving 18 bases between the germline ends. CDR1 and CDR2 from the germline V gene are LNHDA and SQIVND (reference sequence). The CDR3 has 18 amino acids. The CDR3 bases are TGTGCCAGTAGTATGAAGAGCATCGCGATTTATAGCAATCAGCCCCAGCATTTT. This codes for CASSMKSIAIYSNQPQHF.

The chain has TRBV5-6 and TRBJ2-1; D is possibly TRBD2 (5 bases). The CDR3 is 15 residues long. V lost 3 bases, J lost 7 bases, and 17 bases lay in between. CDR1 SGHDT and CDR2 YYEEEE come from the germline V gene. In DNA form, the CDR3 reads TGTGCCAGCAGCTCGAACAAAGCGACGGGGAATGAGCAGTTCTTC. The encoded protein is CASSSNKATGNEQFF.

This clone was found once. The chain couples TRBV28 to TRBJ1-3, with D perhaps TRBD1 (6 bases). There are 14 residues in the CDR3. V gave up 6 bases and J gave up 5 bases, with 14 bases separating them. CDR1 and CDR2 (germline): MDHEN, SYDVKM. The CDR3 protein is CASRLTRGRNTIYF. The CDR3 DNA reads TGTGCCAGCAGACTTACCAGGGGCCGAAACACCATATATTTT. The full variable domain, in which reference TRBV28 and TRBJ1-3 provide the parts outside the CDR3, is DVKVTQSSRYLVKRTGEKVFLECVQDMDHENMFWYRQDPGLGLRLIYFSYDVKMKEKGDIPEGYSVSREKKERFSLILESASTNQTSMYLCASRLTRGRNTIYFGEGSWLTVV.

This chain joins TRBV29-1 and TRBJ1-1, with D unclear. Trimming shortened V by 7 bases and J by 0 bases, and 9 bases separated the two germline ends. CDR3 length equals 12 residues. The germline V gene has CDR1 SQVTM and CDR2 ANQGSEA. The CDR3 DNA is TGCAGCGGCGTCGGGGTGAACACTGAAGCTTTCTTT. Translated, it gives CSGVGVNTEAFF. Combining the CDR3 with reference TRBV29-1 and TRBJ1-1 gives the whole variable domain SAVISQKPSRDICQRGTSLTIQCQVDSQVTMMFWYRQQPGQSLTLIATANQGSEATYESGFVIDKFPISRPNLTFSTLTVSNMSPEDSSIYLCSGVGVNTEAFFGQGTRLTVV.

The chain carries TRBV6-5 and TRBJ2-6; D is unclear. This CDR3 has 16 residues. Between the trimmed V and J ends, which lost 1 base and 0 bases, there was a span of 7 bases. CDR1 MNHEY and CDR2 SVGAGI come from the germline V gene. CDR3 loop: CASSYFGDSGANVLTF. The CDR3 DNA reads TGTGCCAGCAGTTACTTCGGCGACTCTGGGGCCAACGTCCTGACTTTC.

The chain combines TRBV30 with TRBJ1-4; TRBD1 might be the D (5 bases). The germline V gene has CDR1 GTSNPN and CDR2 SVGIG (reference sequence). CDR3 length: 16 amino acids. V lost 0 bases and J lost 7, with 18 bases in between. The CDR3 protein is CAWSVGRTQTGEKLFF. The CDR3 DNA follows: TGTGCCTGGAGTGTAGGGAGGACTCAAACAGGTGAAAAACTGTTTTTT.

This chain's CDR3 is CASSLDHFEGAPYNEQFF. The CDR3 coding sequence is TGTGCCAGCAGCTTAGACCATTTCGAGGGGGCCCCCTACAATGAGCAGTTCTTC. The chain employs TRBV11-2 and TRBJ2-1; 7 bases agree with TRBD1. Trimming at V came to 0 bases and at J to 2 bases, leaving 10 bases not matched to a gene. Germline V gene sequence: CDR1 SGHAT, CDR2 FQNNGV. The CDR3 has 18 residues.

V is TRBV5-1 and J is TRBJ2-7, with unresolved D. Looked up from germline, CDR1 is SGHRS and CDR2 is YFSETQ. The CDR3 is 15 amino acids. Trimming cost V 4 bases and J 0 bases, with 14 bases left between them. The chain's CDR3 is CASSVGFSSSYEQYF. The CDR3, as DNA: TGCGCCAGCAGCGTCGGATTTTCAAGCTCCTACGAGCAGTACTTC.

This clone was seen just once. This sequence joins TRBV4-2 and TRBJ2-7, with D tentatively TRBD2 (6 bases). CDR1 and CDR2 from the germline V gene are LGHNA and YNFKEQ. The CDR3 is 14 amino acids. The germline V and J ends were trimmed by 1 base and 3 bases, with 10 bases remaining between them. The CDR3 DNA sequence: TGTGCCAGCAGCCAAGGACTAGATTACTACGAGCAGTACTTC. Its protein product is CASSQGLDYYEQYF.

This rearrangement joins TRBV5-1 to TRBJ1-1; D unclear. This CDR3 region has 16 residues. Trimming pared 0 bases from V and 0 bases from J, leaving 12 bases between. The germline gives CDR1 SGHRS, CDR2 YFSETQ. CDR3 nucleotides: TGCGCCAGCAGCTTGGAATACGGGAGTTTGAACACTGAAGCTTTCTTT. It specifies CASSLEYGSLNTEAFF.